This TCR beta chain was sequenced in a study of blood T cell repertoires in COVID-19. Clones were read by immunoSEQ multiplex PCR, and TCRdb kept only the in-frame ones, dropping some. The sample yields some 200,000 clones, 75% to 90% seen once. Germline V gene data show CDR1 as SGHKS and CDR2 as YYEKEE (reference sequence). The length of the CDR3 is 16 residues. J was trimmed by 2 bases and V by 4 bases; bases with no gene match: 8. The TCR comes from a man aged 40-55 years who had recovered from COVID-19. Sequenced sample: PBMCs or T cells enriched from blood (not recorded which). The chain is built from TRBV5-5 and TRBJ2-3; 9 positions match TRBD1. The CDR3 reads CASSPGGQGPTDTQYF. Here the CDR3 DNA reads TGTGCCAGCAGCCCCGGGGGACAGGGTCCCACAGATACGCAGTATTTT.